Listed below are T cell receptor beta chains from one sample, sequenced in a study of cytomegalovirus exposure and HLA in healthy donors. The method was immunoSEQ multiplex PCR; TCRdb's version includes in-frame clones alone and lacks a portion of them. The table has 140,000 to 150,000 clones, approximately 68% seen once; the top ten hold 4% to 5.5%. Sequenced material: PBMCs. These receptors came from a man in his 60s in good health and CMV-seronegative. CDR3s include the opening cysteine and the closing phenylalanine or tryptophan. A D gene is named only where the DNA matches it firmly. The listing skips clone size in some rows; elsewhere it reads once, few, many or a size class.

j_gene	d_gene	v_gene	abundance	CDR3nt	CDR3aa
TRBJ1-1	NA	TRBV9	NA	TGTGCCAGCAGCGTCGACGGGGGGAGCACTGAAGCTTTCTTT	CASSVDGGSTEAFF
TRBJ2-7	NA	TRBV14	once	TGTGCCAGCAGCCCCCTAGCGCGCCCCTACGAGCAGTACTTC	CASSPLARPYEQYF
TRBJ2-3	NA	TRBV7-3	NA	TGTGCCAGCAGCTCTCCGGACTCCTTCACAGATACGCAGTATTTT	CASSSPDSFTDTQYF
TRBJ2-3	NA	TRBV7-8	NA	TGTGCCAGCGGGACTTCGGGAGAGAGCACAGATACGCAGTATTTT	CASGTSGESTDTQYF
TRBJ2-1	NA	TRBV19	NA	TGTGCCAGTAGTCTGAGACAGTACAATGAGCAGTTCTTC	CASSLRQYNEQFF
TRBJ1-6	NA	TRBV7-9	few	TGTGCCAGCAGCCCGGGGGAGCTCTATAATTCACCCCTCCACTTT	CASSPGELYNSPLHF
TRBJ2-1	TRBD2	TRBV9	NA	TGTGCCAGCAGCCAGCGGACTAGCGGGAGTCCGTCTGAGCAGTTCTTC	CASSQRTSGSPSEQFF
TRBJ1-6	TRBD1	TRBV18	NA	TGTGCCAGCTCATCTACCGGGACAGTCTATAATTCACCCCTCCACTTT	CASSSTGTVYNSPLHF
TRBJ2-2	TRBD1	TRBV6-4	once	TGTGCCAGCAGCGAGAGACAGGGGGCAAGGCGGGAGAACACCGGGGAGCTGTTTTTT	CASSERQGARRENTGELFF
TRBJ2-7	NA	TRBV15	NA	TGTGCCACCAGGAGAGCGGCAGGCTCCTACGAGCAGTACTTC	CATRRAAGSYEQYF
TRBJ1-1	NA	TRBV5-1	NA	TGCGCCAGCAGCTTACCGGGAGCGAACACTGAAGCTTTCTTT	CASSLPGANTEAFF
TRBJ2-4	TRBD1	TRBV5-4	NA	TGTGCCAGCAGCGGGACAGGCGAAAACATTCAGTACTTC	CASSGTGENIQYF
TRBJ2-2	TRBD1	TRBV25-1	once	TGTGCCAGCAGTGAGATCCCCAGGGGGCCGAACACCGGGGAGCTGTTTTTT	CASSEIPRGPNTGELFF
TRBJ2-3	TRBD2	TRBV5-6	NA	TGTGCCAGCAGCGGGGGACTAGCGGGAGTAACAGATACGCAGTATTTT	CASSGGLAGVTDTQYF
TRBJ2-6	NA	TRBV19	NA	TGTGCCAGTAGTGAGGAAGCATCTAACTCTGGGGCCAACGTCCTGACTTTC	CASSEEASNSGANVLTF
TRBJ1-1	NA	TRBV4-2	few	TGTGCCAGCAGCCTCCCCTCCAGGGGTCTAAACACTGAAGCTTTCTTT	CASSLPSRGLNTEAFF
TRBJ2-4	NA	TRBV4-3	few	TGCGCCAGCAGCCAAGATGGGGGGGGCGGCAAAAACATTCAGTACTTC	CASSQDGGGGKNIQYF
TRBJ1-6	TRBD1	TRBV28	NA	TGTGCCAGCAGTTTAATACAGGGGATGGCACCCCTCCACTTT	CASSLIQGMAPLHF
TRBJ1-1	TRBD1	TRBV18	few	TGTGCCAGCTGGGGGACAGGGTACACTGAAGCTTTCTTT	CASWGTGYTEAFF
TRBJ1-1	NA	TRBV18	NA	TGTGCCAGCTCACGCCAGGGGATGAACACTGAAGCTTTCTTT	CASSRQGMNTEAFF
TRBJ2-5	TRBD1	TRBV10-3	NA	TGTGCCACGACGGAGACAGGGGAAGAGACCCAGTACTTC	CATTETGEETQYF
TRBJ2-7	TRBD1	TRBV27	NA	TGTGCCAGCAGTTTACGGGGGACAGGGATCTACGAGCAGTACTTC	CASSLRGTGIYEQYF
TRBJ2-7	TRBD1	TRBV27	once	TGTGCCAGCAGTTTCCTCGCCCAGGGGGTCTACGAGCAGTACTTC	CASSFLAQGVYEQYF
TRBJ1-2	NA	TRBV5-1	NA	TGCGCCAGCAGCTTAAGCCAGGGAGGAGGCTACACCTTC	CASSLSQGGGYTF
TRBJ2-2	TRBD2	TRBV6-5	NA	TGTGCCAGCAGTTACTCTCTAGCGGGATACGGGGAGCTGTTTTTT	CASSYSLAGYGELFF
TRBJ2-3	TRBD2	TRBV4-1	NA	TGCGCCAGCAGCTCTACCGGGGGGGGGCGAACAGATACGCAGTATTTT	CASSSTGGGRTDTQYF
TRBJ2-2	TRBD2	TRBV12-5	NA	TGTGCTAGTGGTTCCTTAGCGGGAGTGGCCGGGGAGCTGTTTTTT	CASGSLAGVAGELFF
TRBJ2-7	NA	TRBV27	many	TGTGCCAGCAACAGATTCTATCCTACCTACGAGCAGTACTTC	CASNRFYPTYEQYF
TRBJ2-5	NA	TRBV14	few	TGTGCCAGCAGCCGCAGGGGAGAGACCCAGTACTTC	CASSRRGETQYF
TRBJ2-7	TRBD2	TRBV29-1	few	TGCAGCGTTGTGGGGGGGTGGACTAGCCGGGAGTACGAGCAGTACTTC	CSVVGGWTSREYEQYF
TRBJ1-1	NA	TRBV28	NA	TGTGCCAGCAGTTTATATGAACAGTTCACTGAAGCTTTCTTT	CASSLYEQFTEAFF